Listed below are T cell receptor beta chains from one sample, sequenced in a study of immune heterogeneity within non-small cell lung tumors. TCRdb used MiXCR to reprocess the multiplex PCR reads, holding one entry per CDR3 protein. Of under 20,000 distinct CDR3 sequences listed, over 25% are singletons. Source material: lung tumor tissue. These receptors originate from a man in his forties with non-small cell lung cancer. Each CDR3 is given with its conserved first and last residue. A D gene is named only where the DNA matches it firmly. The listing skips clone size in some rows; elsewhere it reads once, few, many or a size class.

j_call | clone_size | v_call | d_call | cdr3_nt | cdr3_aa
TRBJ1-3 | many | TRBV7-9 | - | TGTGCCAGCAGCTTAGGTATTTACTCTGGAAACACCATATATTTT | CASSLGIYSGNTIYF
TRBJ2-7 | many | TRBV7-9 | - | TGTGCCAGCAGCTTAGAGAATTATAACTACGAGCAGTACTTC | CASSLENYNYEQYF
TRBJ1-6 | many | TRBV9 | TRBD1 | TGTGCCAGCAGCGTAGGGGACAGGGGGTTGGGATCACCCCTCCACTTT | CASSVGDRGLGSPLHF
TRBJ1-3 | many | TRBV30 | - | TGTGCCTGGAGCCCCACTTACTCTGGAAACACCATATATTTT | CAWSPTYSGNTIYF
TRBJ1-1 | - | TRBV6-2/TRBV6-3 | - | TGTGCCAGCAGTAAGCAGGGGACCACTGAAGCTTTCTTT | CASSKQGTTEAFF
TRBJ2-5 | - | TRBV11-1 | TRBD1 | TGTGCCAGCAGCCCTGACAGGGGTGGCGAGACCCAGTACTTC | CASSPDRGGETQYF
TRBJ2-7 | medium-sized | TRBV11-3 | TRBD2 | TGTGCCAGCAGCTCTAGCGGGAGGGCCAGGGAGCAGTACTTC | CASSSSGRAREQYF
TRBJ2-3 | many | TRBV13 | TRBD2 | TGTGCCAGCAGCTCAGGGGATTGGGGACTAGCGGGACTCACAGATACGCAGTATTTT | CASSSGDWGLAGLTDTQYF
TRBJ2-2 | few | TRBV5-6 | - | TGTGCCAGCAGCTATGGCTGGGAACCGACCGGGGAGCTGTTTTTT | CASSYGWEPTGELFF
TRBJ2-5 | - | TRBV3-1 | - | TGTGCCAGCAGCCCCCGGGCCGGGGAGACCCAGTACTTC | CASSPRAGETQYF
TRBJ2-7 | medium-sized | TRBV12-5 | - | TGTGCTAGTGGTTTGTTGGGGTTCGGCGAGCAGTACTTC | CASGLLGFGEQYF
TRBJ2-7 | many | TRBV20-1 | - | TGCAGTGCCCAACTTCCGGGAGCCCGAGGGGAGCAGTACTTC | CSAQLPGARGEQYF
TRBJ1-5 | medium-sized | TRBV19 | - | TGTGCCAGTAGTATCTCCGCCGACAGTAGCAATCAGCCCCAGCATTTT | CASSISADSSNQPQHF
TRBJ1-5 | - | TRBV12-3/TRBV12-4 | - | TGTGCCAGAAGTCCGGACAGAGGGAATCAGCCCCAGCATTTT | CARSPDRGNQPQHF
TRBJ1-1 | - | TRBV29-1 | - | TGCAGCGTTGACCCTGGCACTGAAGCTTTCTTT | CSVDPGTEAFF
TRBJ1-4 | - | TRBV2 | - | TGTGCCAGCAGTGATCGGTACCTGCGCTCTTTCCCTTTT | CASSDRYLRSFPF
TRBJ2-1 | many | TRBV5-8 | - | TGTGCCAGCAGCTTGGGACAGCCTGTTGGTGAGCAGTTCTTC | CASSLGQPVGEQFF
TRBJ2-5 | few | TRBV9 | - | TGTGCCAGCAGCGTAGGGGTGGGCGGGGCCCAGTACTTC | CASSVGVGGAQYF
TRBJ2-2 | medium-sized | TRBV27 | - | TGTGCCAGCAGGGGACTTAACACCGGGGAGCTGTTTTTT | CASRGLNTGELFF
TRBJ1-1 | few | TRBV2 | - | TGTGCCAGCAACCCCCAAGGCGCAAACACTGAAGCTTTCTTT | CASNPQGANTEAFF
TRBJ1-5 | medium-sized | TRBV27 | TRBD1 | TGTGCCAGCAGACCGACAGGGCTCAATCAGCCCCAGCATTTT | CASRPTGLNQPQHF
TRBJ1-3 | many | TRBV12-3/TRBV12-4 | - | TGTGCCAGCAGAACGGGAAACACCATATATTTT | CASRTGNTIYF
TRBJ2-6 | few | TRBV6-4 | - | TGTGCCAGCAGTGACTCTAGAAGGGGGGGGGCCAACGTCCTGACTTTC | CASSDSRRGGANVLTF
TRBJ2-5 | medium-sized | TRBV19 | TRBD2 | TGTGCCAGTAGTACCCCGGGACTAGCGGGAGGAGAGACCCAGTACTTC | CASSTPGLAGGETQYF
TRBJ2-1 | large | TRBV2 | TRBD2 | TGTGCCAGCAGTGAAACTAGCGGACGGTGGTATGAGCAGTTCTTC | CASSETSGRWYEQFF
TRBJ2-4 | many | TRBV19 | - | TGTGCCAGTAGTGAAGCAGGAGCCAAAAACATTCAGTACTTC | CASSEAGAKNIQYF
TRBJ2-5 | - | TRBV7-9 | - | TGTGCCAGCAGCTTATCCCCCGCAGAGACCCAGTACTTC | CASSLSPAETQYF
TRBJ2-5 | - | TRBV5-1 | TRBD2 | TGCGCCAGCAGCTTTGGGTCTAGCGGGAGTGAGACCCAGTACTTC | CASSFGSSGSETQYF
TRBJ2-1 | few | TRBV7-9 | TRBD2 | TGTGCCAGCAACCCCCGGACTAGCTCCTACAATGAGCAGTTCTTC | CASNPRTSSYNEQFF
TRBJ1-6 | many | TRBV7-9 | TRBD1 | TGTGCCAGCAGCCCCGGGGGGACAGTTAATTCACCCCTCCACTTT | CASSPGGTVNSPLHF
TRBJ2-5 | few | TRBV5-1 | - | TGCGCCAGCAGCTTGGCCTTGATAGCGTCCCAAGAGACCCAGTACTTC | CASSLALIASQETQYF
TRBJ1-1 | - | TRBV27 | - | TGTGCCAGCAGTTTCGGTCAGGGACGGGTGAACACTGAAGCTTTCTTT | CASSFGQGRVNTEAFF
TRBJ2-1 | few | TRBV11-2 | - | TGTGCCAGCAGCCCAGCAGGGCGGGGAAATCCTGGTGAGCAGTTCTTC | CASSPAGRGNPGEQFF
TRBJ2-1 | - | TRBV19 | TRBD2 | TGTGCCAGTAGTATAGTAATCGCCGGGAGGGAGCAGTTATTC | CASSIVIAGREQLF
TRBJ1-1 | medium-sized | TRBV12-3/TRBV12-4 | - | TGTGCCAGCAGCCATCCAACCACTGAAGCTTTCTTT | CASSHPTTEAFF
TRBJ1-3 | - | TRBV18 | TRBD1 | TGTGCCAGCTCACCATCAGGGGGCTACTCTGGAAACACCATATATTTT | CASSPSGGYSGNTIYF
TRBJ1-6 | medium-sized | TRBV6-4 | TRBD1 | TGTGCCAGCAGCGAGACAGGGAAGAATTCACCCCTCCACTTT | CASSETGKNSPLHF
TRBJ1-6 | - | TRBV5-1 | TRBD1 | TGCGCCAGCAGCACGGACAGGATTAATAATTCAGCCCTCCACTTT | CASSTDRINNSALHF